The rows below give T cell receptor beta chains drawn from one sample of a study of cytomegalovirus exposure and HLA in healthy donors. Clones were read by immunoSEQ multiplex PCR, and TCRdb kept only the in-frame ones, dropping some. The sample gives some 150,000 clones, around 85% of which show up once; under 0.95% is in the top ten. The sequenced sample consisted of PBMCs. These TCRs come from a woman aged 25 to 39 in good health and CMV-seronegative. Both conserved end residues are part of each CDR3. The D gene is left open where the match is weak. Size values are once, few and many counts, or a class for expanded clones, and some rows have none.

>TRBV6-7|TRBD1|18|.|TRBJ2-1
CASLNVEGQGAGYNEQFF
TGTGCCAGCCTAAACGTCGAGGGACAGGGGGCGGGATACAATGAGCAGTTCTTC
>TRBV27|TRBD1|14|.|TRBJ1-2
CASSDRAVTYGYTF
TGTGCCAGCAGCGACAGGGCAGTCACCTATGGCTACACCTTC
>TRBV5-1|TRBD1|19|.|TRBJ1-1
CASSLRAPGQGSMNTEAFF
TGCGCCAGCAGCTTGCGGGCACCGGGACAGGGGTCCATGAACACTGAAGCTTTCTTT
>TRBV9|.|15|.|TRBJ2-1
CASSPLSLNYNEQFF
TGTGCCAGCAGCCCACTTTCACTCAATTACAATGAGCAGTTCTTC
>TRBV6-1|.|15|few|TRBJ1-1
CASSITVALATEAFF
TGTGCCAGCAGTATCACGGTAGCCTTGGCGACTGAAGCTTTCTTT
>TRBV7-9|.|15|.|TRBJ2-7
CASSLIPASSYEQYF
TGTGCCAGCAGCTTAATCCCTGCTAGCAGCTACGAGCAGTACTTC
>TRBV2|TRBD2|16|.|TRBJ2-1
CASSDGGRGRYNEQFF
TGTGCCAGCAGTGACGGCGGGAGAGGGCGGTACAATGAGCAGTTCTTC
>TRBV28|.|14|.|TRBJ1-1
CASSLPGMNTEAFF
TGTGCCAGCAGTCTTCCAGGGATGAACACTGAAGCTTTCTTT
>TRBV28|TRBD1|16|.|TRBJ2-7
CASSPPLGTGGDEQYF
TGTGCCAGCAGCCCCCCCCTAGGGACAGGGGGAGATGAGCAGTACTTC
>TRBV7-8|.|14|.|TRBJ1-1
CASSLVQGNAEAFF
TGTGCCAGCAGCTTAGTGCAGGGCAACGCTGAAGCTTTCTTT
>TRBV7-9|TRBD2|17|once|TRBJ2-3
CASSLFQGLADTDTQYF
TGTGCCAGCAGCCTCTTCCAGGGACTAGCGGACACAGATACGCAGTATTTT
>TRBV6-6|TRBD1|14|.|TRBJ1-6
CASSGGQGNSPLHF
TGTGCCAGCAGTGGGGGACAGGGGAATTCACCCCTCCACTTT
>TRBV6-4|TRBD1|13|once|TRBJ1-1
CASSRDRGTEAFF
TGTGCCAGCAGTCGGGACAGGGGGACTGAAGCTTTCTTT
>TRBV14|.|16|.|TRBJ2-7
CASSPTRTGWTYEQYF
TGTGCCAGCAGCCCCACCCGGACTGGATGGACCTACGAGCAGTACTTC
>TRBV9|.|14|.|TRBJ1-6
CASSVRQVDSPLHF
TGTGCCAGCAGCGTACGGCAGGTAGATTCACCCCTCCACTTT
>TRBV10-1|TRBD1|16|.|TRBJ2-2
CASSVVQGAVTGELFF
TGCGCCAGCAGTGTCGTTCAGGGGGCCGTCACCGGGGAGCTGTTTTTT
>TRBV15|.|15|.|TRBJ2-7
CATSRDQGIIHEQYF
TGTGCCACCAGCAGAGATCAGGGAATCATCCACGAGCAGTACTTC
>TRBV11-2|.|18|.|TRBJ2-5
CASSLDSPPAGWQETQYF
TGTGCCAGCAGCTTAGATTCCCCTCCGGCGGGGTGGCAAGAGACCCAGTACTTC
>TRBV7-9|TRBD1|18|.|TRBJ1-6
CASSLIGTNRGKNSPLHF
TGTGCCAGCAGCTTAATAGGCACGAACAGGGGTAAGAATTCACCCCTCCACTTT
>TRBV2|.|14|.|TRBJ2-3
CASLERGSSDTQYF
TGTGCCAGCCTCGAGCGAGGGTCGTCAGATACGCAGTATTTT
>TRBV5-1|TRBD2|13|.|TRBJ2-3
CASRPGGLDTQYF
TGCGCCAGCAGACCGGGGGGGTTAGATACGCAGTATTTT
>TRBV5-5|.|14|.|TRBJ1-2
CASTMGLEFRGYTF
TGTGCCAGCACCATGGGACTGGAATTTAGGGGCTACACCTTC
>TRBV5-4|.|14|.|TRBJ2-5
CASSPGTRQETQYF
TGTGCCAGCAGCCCCGGGACTCGCCAAGAGACCCAGTACTTC
>TRBV5-6|.|13|.|TRBJ1-2
CASSSDINYGYTF
TGTGCCAGCAGCTCGGACATTAACTATGGCTACACCTTC